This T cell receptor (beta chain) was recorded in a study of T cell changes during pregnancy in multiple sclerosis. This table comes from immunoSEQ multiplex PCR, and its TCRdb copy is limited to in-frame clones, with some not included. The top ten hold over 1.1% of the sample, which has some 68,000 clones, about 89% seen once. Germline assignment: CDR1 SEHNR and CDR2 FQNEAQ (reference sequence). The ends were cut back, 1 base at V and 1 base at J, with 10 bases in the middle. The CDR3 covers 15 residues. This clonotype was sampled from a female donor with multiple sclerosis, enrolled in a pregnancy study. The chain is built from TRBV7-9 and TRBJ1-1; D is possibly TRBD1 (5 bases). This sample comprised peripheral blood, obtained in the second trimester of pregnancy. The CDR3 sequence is CASSLDGHPNTEAFF. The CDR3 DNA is TGTGCCAGCAGCTTAGACGGACACCCGAACACTGAAGCTTTCTTT.